Listed below are T cell receptor beta chains from one sample, sequenced in a study of cytomegalovirus exposure and HLA in healthy donors. Sequencing was performed with immunoSEQ multiplex PCR; in TCRdb, only in-frame clones are kept and a portion is missing. Seen here are fewer than 200,000 clones, around 80% observed once, and the top ten hold 8.5% to 10%. Material for sequencing was PBMCs. The receptors originated from a man between 18 and 29 years old in good health and CMV-seropositive. Both conserved end residues are part of each CDR3. Fields, in order: clone size, J gene, V gene, D gene, CDR3 DNA, CDR3 protein. The D gene is left open where the match is weak. The size entry is marked missing in some rows and otherwise reads once, few, many or a size class.

-,TRBJ2-4,TRBV29-1,-,TGCAGCGTTGAAGATCACCGGGGTGCCATTCAGTACTTC,CSVEDHRGAIQYF
-,TRBJ1-1,TRBV7-6,-,TGTGCCAGCAGCTTAGAGAGGGACACTGAAGCTTTCTTT,CASSLERDTEAFF
-,TRBJ1-1,TRBV12-5,-,TGTGCTAGTGGTTTGTCTCGGGGTCGGGACACTGAAGCTTTCTTT,CASGLSRGRDTEAFF
few,TRBJ2-3,TRBV4-3,-,TGCGCCAGCAGCCAAGTAGTCCGAGCGGATACGCAGTATTTT,CASSQVVRADTQYF
few,TRBJ2-3,TRBV18,-,TGTGCCAGCTCAGGGGGGGCAAGCGGAGCGGATACGCAGTATTTT,CASSGGASGADTQYF
-,TRBJ1-2,TRBV7-8,-,TGTGCCAGCAGCTTAGTCAGTACGGGAAACTATGGCTACACCTTC,CASSLVSTGNYGYTF
-,TRBJ1-4,TRBV6-5,-,TGTGCCAGCAGGGGACAAGGGGGTGTATATGAAAAACTGTTTTTT,CASRGQGGVYEKLFF
-,TRBJ2-7,TRBV10-3,TRBD2,TGTGCCATCAGTGGGAGCGGGGGGTACGCCTACGAGCAGTACTTC,CAISGSGGYAYEQYF
-,TRBJ1-5,TRBV29-1,TRBD1,TGCAGCGTTGGGGACAGCAGCAATCAGCCCCAGCATTTT,CSVGDSSNQPQHF
-,TRBJ1-4,TRBV6-7,-,TGTGCCAGCAGTTACTCGATCGGCCGGAGTAATGAAAAACTGTTTTTT,CASSYSIGRSNEKLFF
-,TRBJ2-2,TRBV11-2,-,TGTGCCAGCAGCTTAGGGGGCCTAACCGGGGAGCTGTTTTTT,CASSLGGLTGELFF
few,TRBJ2-7,TRBV4-1,-,TGCGCCAGCAGCCAAGATCCAGGGGACGAGCAGTACTTC,CASSQDPGDEQYF
-,TRBJ2-7,TRBV21-1,-,TGTGCCAGCAGCAGTAGCGTATTAACCTACGAGCAGTACTTC,CASSSSVLTYEQYF
-,TRBJ2-6,TRBV7-9,TRBD1,TGTTCCAGCAGCTTATTTGACAGGGGGCCTGGGGCCAACGTCCTGACTTTC,CSSSLFDRGPGANVLTF
-,TRBJ2-2,TRBV2,TRBD1,TGTGCCAGCAGTATGGGACAGGGTAACACCGGGGAGCTGTTTTTT,CASSMGQGNTGELFF
-,TRBJ2-1,TRBV11-2,TRBD2,TGTGCCAGCAGCCCCGGGACTAGCTACTACAATGAGCAGTTCTTC,CASSPGTSYYNEQFF
-,TRBJ2-7,TRBV4-1,TRBD2,TGCGCCAGCAGCCAAGATCGGCCGGCGGGAGGCTCCTACGAGCAGTACTTC,CASSQDRPAGGSYEQYF
-,TRBJ2-3,TRBV19,TRBD2,TGTGCCAGTAGTATAGGTCTGCGCGGGAGGGCCGAGGCAGATACGCAGTATTTT,CASSIGLRGRAEADTQYF
-,TRBJ2-2,TRBV27,TRBD2,TGTGCCAGCAGTCCCCGGACTAGCGGGGAAACCGGGGAGCTGTTTTTT,CASSPRTSGETGELFF
-,TRBJ1-6,TRBV4-3,TRBD1,TGCGCCAGCAGCCAATCCCCCGGGACAGGGAACTCACCCCTCCACTTT,CASSQSPGTGNSPLHF
-,TRBJ2-2,TRBV11-2,-,TGTGCCAGCAGCTTAGAGATGTGGCAGGGTGGGACCGGGGAGCTGTTTTTT,CASSLEMWQGGTGELFF
-,TRBJ1-1,TRBV20-1,-,TGCAGTGCTAGATACGGCACTGAAGCTTTCTTT,CSARYGTEAFF
once,TRBJ2-3,TRBV7-9,TRBD2,TGTGCCAGCAGCTTAGGCCCTAGCGGGGCAAGCACAGATACGCAGTATTTT,CASSLGPSGASTDTQYF
-,TRBJ2-2,TRBV7-3,-,TGTGCCAGCAGAGGCCAGGGGAACACCGGGGAGCTGTTTTTT,CASRGQGNTGELFF
few,TRBJ1-1,TRBV5-8,TRBD1,TGTGCCAGCAGCTTAATAACAGGGGGGTTGAACACTGAAGCTTTCTTT,CASSLITGGLNTEAFF
-,TRBJ2-5,TRBV11-1,TRBD2,TGTGCCAGCAGCTATACTAGCGGGGACCCGTGGGCCCAGTACTTC,CASSYTSGDPWAQYF
-,TRBJ2-2,TRBV28,TRBD1,TGTGCCAGCAGTTTAGTGGACAGGGGATACACCGGGGAGCTGTTTTTT,CASSLVDRGYTGELFF
-,TRBJ2-5,TRBV19,-,TGTGCCAGTAGTATAGCAGGGGGAGGCGAGACCCAGTACTTC,CASSIAGGGETQYF
few,TRBJ1-2,TRBV5-4,-,TGTGCCAGCAGCCGCCCGGATAACGGGAATGGCTACACCTTC,CASSRPDNGNGYTF
-,TRBJ2-7,TRBV6-1,TRBD1,TGTGCCAGCAGGGGGACAGCTAACAACGAGCAGTACTTC,CASRGTANNEQYF
few,TRBJ1-2,TRBV6-1,TRBD1,TGTGCCAGCAGGGCTCCAGGGGGCGCCGGCTATGGCTACACCTTC,CASRAPGGAGYGYTF
once,TRBJ2-5,TRBV11-2,-,TGTGCCAGCAGCTTAACCGGGGTCCCCTTCCAAGAGACCCAGTACTTC,CASSLTGVPFQETQYF
-,TRBJ1-1,TRBV27,-,TGTGCCAGCAGTTGGGGACTGCTGAACACTGAAGCTTTCTTT,CASSWGLLNTEAFF
-,TRBJ2-7,TRBV4-1,TRBD1,TGCGCCAGCAGCCCCTCCGGGACAGAGACTTACGAGCAGTACTTC,CASSPSGTETYEQYF
few,TRBJ2-1,TRBV18,TRBD1,TGTGCCAGCTCCCAAGCCGGGACAGGGGGCGATGAGCAGTTCTTC,CASSQAGTGGDEQFF
-,TRBJ2-7,TRBV5-6,TRBD1,TGTGCCAGCAGCTGGAGACAGGGACCCTACGAGCAGTACTTC,CASSWRQGPYEQYF
-,TRBJ2-1,TRBV20-1,-,TGCAGTGCCGGGATTTTTGAGCAGTTCTTC,CSAGIFEQFF
-,TRBJ1-2,TRBV16,TRBD1,TGTGCCAGCAGCCAGCGCACAGGGGTAACAAATGGCTACACCTTC,CASSQRTGVTNGYTF
-,TRBJ2-7,TRBV30,TRBD2,TGTGCCTGGAGCGCGGGGGACTACGAGCAGTACTTC,CAWSAGDYEQYF
-,TRBJ2-2,TRBV6-1,-,TGTGCCGTCCACGAGAGTATAAACACCGGGGAGCTGTTTTTT,CAVHESINTGELFF
-,TRBJ2-3,TRBV11-3,-,TGTGCCAGCAGCTCCACCCGGCGGGGTACGCAGTATTTT,CASSSTRRGTQYF
-,TRBJ1-4,TRBV4-2,TRBD1,TGTGCCAGCAGCCAAGCAGGGGACAGCCCAACTAATGAAAAACTGTTTTTT,CASSQAGDSPTNEKLFF
-,TRBJ1-5,TRBV4-2,-,TGTGCCAGCAGCCAAGAATGGCGCAGGAATCAGCCCCAGCATTTT,CASSQEWRRNQPQHF
few,TRBJ1-4,TRBV15,-,TGTGCCACCAGCAGAGATCTACTACAGGATGGTAATGAAAAACTGTTTTTT,CATSRDLLQDGNEKLFF
-,TRBJ2-1,TRBV19,-,TGTGCCAGTAGTACCACGACTATTCGGAATGAGCAGTTCTTC,CASSTTTIRNEQFF
-,TRBJ2-3,TRBV30,-,TGTGCCTGGAGACCAGGCACAGATACGCAGTATTTT,CAWRPGTDTQYF
-,TRBJ1-1,TRBV5-1,-,TGCGCCAGCAGCTTACAAGACACTCAGAACACTGAAGCTTTCTTT,CASSLQDTQNTEAFF
-,TRBJ1-5,TRBV9,TRBD1,TGTGCCAGCAGTCTAGGGGGCTATAGCAATCAGCCCCAGCATTTT,CASSLGGYSNQPQHF
-,TRBJ2-7,TRBV5-1,-,TGCGCCAGCAGCTTAGAGGGAGGAGGGTTCTACGAGCAGTACTTC,CASSLEGGGFYEQYF
once,TRBJ2-7,TRBV9,TRBD2,TGTGCCAGCAGCGGATCGAGCGGGAGATCCCCCTACGAGCAGTACTTC,CASSGSSGRSPYEQYF
-,TRBJ2-7,TRBV29-1,TRBD1,TGCAGCGCCTGGACAGGGGACTCCACCGAGCAGTACTTC,CSAWTGDSTEQYF
-,TRBJ2-3,TRBV7-7,TRBD2,TGTGCCAGCAGCTTAGGAAAATCTAGCGGGAGATTGTGGGGCACAGATACGCAGTATTTT,CASSLGKSSGRLWGTDTQYF
once,TRBJ2-3,TRBV7-3,TRBD2,TGTGCCAGCAGCATCATGCCCTCATATTGGCGGGGGGCGACAGATACGCAGTATTTT,CASSIMPSYWRGATDTQYF
-,TRBJ1-2,TRBV6-5,-,TGTGCCAGCAAAACAGGGTGGGGTGATGGCTACACCTTC,CASKTGWGDGYTF
-,TRBJ2-2,TRBV7-3,-,TGTGCCAGCAGCTTAAGGGCAGGGCCAGGCACCGGGGAGCTGTTTTTT,CASSLRAGPGTGELFF
-,TRBJ2-6,TRBV6-5,-,TGTGCCAGCAGTTACTCACTAGCCTCTGGGGCCAACGTCCTGACTTTC,CASSYSLASGANVLTF